These 12 T cell receptor beta chains came from one sample sequenced in a study of T-cell reconstitution after alpha-beta-depleted transplantation in children. For TCRbeta, the library was prepared with unique molecular identifiers. One entry per CDR3 protein results from TCRdb running MiXCR on the PCR reads. The sample shows around 960,000 distinct CDR3 sequences, about 31% of them seen only once. This specimen consisted of PBMCs, mostly from graft donor cells, obtained 360 days after TCRalphabeta/CD19-depleted stem cell transplant. All receptors derive from a boy less than two years old who had a stem cell transplant for SCID, so the T cells may come from the graft donor.

The chain couples TRBV18 to TRBJ2-7; weak D call: TRBD2 (5 bases). Trimming left V 6 bases short and J 2 bases short, with 8 bases between. This CDR3 spans 12 amino acids. Germline V gives CDR1 KGHSH, CDR2 LQKENI. The CDR3 coding sequence is TGTGCCAGCTCCGGGAAACCCTACGAGCAGTACTTC. This gives the protein CASSGKPYEQYF.

The chain combines TRBV7-3 with TRBJ2-3; weak D call: TRBD2 (6 bases). This CDR3 has 17 residues. V was pared by 4 bases and J by 3 bases, with 20 bases between. Per germline, CDR1 SGHTA and CDR2 FQGTGA. CDR3 sequence reads: CASSSFGGGFLTDTQYF. The CDR3 bases are TGTGCCAGCAGCTCCTTCGGGGGTGGGTTTCTGACAGATACGCAGTATTTT.

The chain couples TRBV2 to TRBJ2-1, with a possible D match to TRBD2 (5 bases). Trimming shortened V by 9 bases and J by 0 bases, and 9 bases separated the two germline ends. From germline, CDR1 is SNHLY and CDR2 FYNNEI. The CDR3 is made up of 13 amino acids. The CDR3 sequence is CASDYFSYNEQFF. The DNA of the CDR3 is TGTGCCAGTGACTACTTCTCCTACAATGAGCAGTTCTTC. The full variable domain, rest sourced from reference TRBV2 and TRBJ2-1, is EPEVTQTPSHQVTQMGQEVILRCVPISNHLYFYWYRQILGQKVEFLVSFYNNEISEKSEIFDDQFSVERPDGSNFTLKIRSTKLEDSAMYFCASDYFSYNEQFFGPGTRLTVL.

This chain connects TRBV19 to TRBJ1-5; TRBD1 is a possible D gene (6 bases). Trimming pared 3 bases from V and 4 bases from J, leaving 10 bases between. This CDR3 is built from 14 residues. The germline V gene has CDR1 LNHDA and CDR2 SQIVND (reference sequence). CDR3 nucleotides: TGTGCCAGTAGTATGCAGGGGCGAAATCAGCCCCAGCATTTT. It codes for CASSMQGRNQPQHF. The full variable domain, its missing parts supplied by reference TRBV19 and TRBJ1-5, is DGGITQSPKYLFRKEGQNVTLSCEQNLNHDAMYWYRQDPGQGLRLIYYSQIVNDFQKGDIAEGYSVSREKKESFPLTVTSAQKNPTAFYLCASSMQGRNQPQHFGDGTRLSIL.

V usage is TRBV7-8 and J usage is TRBJ1-2; D remains unclear. Per the germline V gene, CDR1 is SGHVS and CDR2 is FQNEAQ. This CDR3 has 16 amino acids. With 10 bases removed from V and 3 bases from J, the gap between germline ends came to 24 bases. CDR3 protein: CAIDAPGRWFDYGYTF. The CDR3 DNA reads TGTGCCATCGACGCCCCGGGAAGGTGGTTCGACTATGGCTACACCTTC.

This chain uses TRBV5-1 with TRBJ2-2; D might be TRBD2 (6 bases). This CDR3 region has 19 residues. Germline lookup yields CDR1 SGHRS and CDR2 YFSETQ. Trimming removed 4 bases from V and 2 bases from J, with 24 bases in between. The CDR3 bases are TGCGCCAGCAGCCCAGCCGGTTGGGCGGGATCCCCCAACACCGGGGAGCTGTTTTTT. This translates into CASSPAGWAGSPNTGELFF.

The chain combines TRBV6-5 with TRBJ2-3; 9 bases align to TRBD1. CDR3 size: 17 residues. V was clipped by 3 bases and J by 4 bases; unmatched bases: 11. Germline loops: CDR1 MNHEY, CDR2 SVGAGI. CDR3 coding DNA: TGTGCCAGCAGTTATTCCTGTGGGACAGGGATCGCAGATACGCAGTATTTT. This codes for CASSYSCGTGIADTQYF.

This clonotype has a handful of counts. The chain has TRBV10-3 and TRBJ2-5; D remains unclear. From germline, CDR1 is ENHRY and CDR2 SYGVKD. The V gene lost 2 bases and the J gene lost 2 bases, with 6 bases spanning the gap. This CDR3 spans 13 amino acids. CDR3 loop: CAISEGQQETQYF. DNA for the CDR3: TGTGCCATCAGTGAGGGGCAGCAAGAGACCCAGTACTTC.

This clonotype was counted between two and nine times. The chain couples TRBV20-1 to TRBJ2-4, with D perhaps matching TRBD2 (6 bases). The germline V gene has CDR1 DFQATT and CDR2 SNEGSKA (reference sequence). Trimming removed 3 bases from V and 8 bases from J, with 14 bases in between. The CDR3 has 13 residues. CDR3 coding DNA: TGCAGTGCTAGTCAACAGAGGGAGGACATTCAGTACTTC. Protein: CSASQQREDIQYF.

V and J are TRBV5-1 and TRBJ2-2, with D perhaps matching TRBD1 (5 bases). The CDR3 extends over 16 amino acids. CDR1 and CDR2 (germline): SGHRS, YFSETQ. V lost 0 bases and J lost 0, with 9 bases in between. The CDR3, as DNA: TGCGCCAGCAGCTTGGGCAGGGCAGCGAACACCGGGGAGCTGTTTTTT. This sequence encodes CASSLGRAANTGELFF.

This clonotype has a handful of counts. The chain couples TRBV3-1 to TRBJ2-7; D remains unclear. This CDR3 contains 14 residues. The V and J ends lost 6 bases and 3 bases respectively, with 15 bases between them. Germline V lookup: CDR1 LGHDT, CDR2 YNNKEL (reference sequence). Here the CDR3 reads CASRRTSVGYEQYF. CDR3 in DNA: TGTGCCAGCAGACGGACCTCCGTGGGCTACGAGCAGTACTTC.

The CDR3 sequence: CASSVLTADTQYF. CDR3 in DNA: TGCGCCAGCAGCGTATTAACAGCGGATACGCAGTATTTT. The chain has TRBV5-1 and TRBJ2-3; D is undetermined. In germline, CDR1 is SGHRS, CDR2 YFSETQ. Trimming took off 4 bases at V and 6 bases at J, with 12 bases between the two ends. The CDR3 sequence is 13 residues long.